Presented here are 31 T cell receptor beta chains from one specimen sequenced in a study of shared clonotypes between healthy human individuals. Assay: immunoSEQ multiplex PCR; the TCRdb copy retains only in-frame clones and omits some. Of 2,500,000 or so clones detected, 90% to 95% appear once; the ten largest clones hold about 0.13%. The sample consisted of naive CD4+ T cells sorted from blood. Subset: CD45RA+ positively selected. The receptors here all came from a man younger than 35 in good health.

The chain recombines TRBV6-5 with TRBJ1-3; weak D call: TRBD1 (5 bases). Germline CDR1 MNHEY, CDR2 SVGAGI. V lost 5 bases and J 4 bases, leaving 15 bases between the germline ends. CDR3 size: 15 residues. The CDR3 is CASSPRARTGNTIYF. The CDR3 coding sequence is TGTGCCAGCAGTCCCAGGGCCCGAACGGGAAACACCATATATTTT.

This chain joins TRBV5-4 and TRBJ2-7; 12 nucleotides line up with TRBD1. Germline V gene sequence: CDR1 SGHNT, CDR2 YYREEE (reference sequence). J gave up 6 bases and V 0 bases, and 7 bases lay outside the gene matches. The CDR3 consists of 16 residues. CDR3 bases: TGTGCCAGCAGCTTGGGGGGACAGGGGGCGTCCGCCGAGCAGTACTTC. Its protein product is CASSLGGQGASAEQYF.

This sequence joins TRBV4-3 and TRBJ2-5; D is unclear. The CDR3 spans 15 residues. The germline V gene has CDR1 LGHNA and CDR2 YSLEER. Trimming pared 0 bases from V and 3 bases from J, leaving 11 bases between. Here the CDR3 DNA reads TGCGCCAGCAGCCAAGATTGGGGTCAGAAAGAGACCCAGTACTTC. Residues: CASSQDWGQKETQYF.

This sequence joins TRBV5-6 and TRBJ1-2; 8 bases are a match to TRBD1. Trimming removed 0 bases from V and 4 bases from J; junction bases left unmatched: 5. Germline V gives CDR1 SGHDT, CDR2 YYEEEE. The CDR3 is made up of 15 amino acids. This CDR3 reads CASSLGRTGIYGYTF. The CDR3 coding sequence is TGTGCCAGCAGCTTGGGGAGGACAGGGATCTATGGCTACACCTTC.

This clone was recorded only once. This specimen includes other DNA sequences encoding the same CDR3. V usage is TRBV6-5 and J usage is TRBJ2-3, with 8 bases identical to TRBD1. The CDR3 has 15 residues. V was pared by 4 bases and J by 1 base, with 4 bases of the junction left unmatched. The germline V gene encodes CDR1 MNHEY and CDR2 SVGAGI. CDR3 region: CASSSPGQGTDTQYF. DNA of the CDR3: TGTGCCAGCAGTTCACCGGGACAGGGCACAGATACGCAGTATTTT.

CDR3: CASSLEGRGLYEQYF. CDR3 DNA: TGTGCCAGCAGCTTGGAGGGCAGGGGGCTTTACGAGCAGTACTTC. The chain combines TRBV5-5 with TRBJ2-7, with 8 bases identical to TRBD1. CDR3 length equals 15 residues. Unmatched junction bases numbered 6, after V lost 0 bases and J lost 4 bases. Germline lookup yields CDR1 SGHKS and CDR2 YYEKEE (reference sequence).

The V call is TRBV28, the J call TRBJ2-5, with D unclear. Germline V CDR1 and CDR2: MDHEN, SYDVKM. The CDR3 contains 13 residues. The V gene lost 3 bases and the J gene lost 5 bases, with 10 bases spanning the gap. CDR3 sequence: CASSFQVEETQYF. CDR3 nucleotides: TGTGCCAGCAGTTTTCAGGTAGAGGAGACCCAGTACTTC.

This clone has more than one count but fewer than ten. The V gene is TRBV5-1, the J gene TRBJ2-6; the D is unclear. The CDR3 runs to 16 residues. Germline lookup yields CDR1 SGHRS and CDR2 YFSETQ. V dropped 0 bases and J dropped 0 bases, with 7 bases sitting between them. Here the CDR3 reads CASSLARSSGANVLTF. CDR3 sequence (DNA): TGCGCCAGCAGCTTGGCCAGGAGCTCTGGGGCCAACGTCCTGACTTTC.

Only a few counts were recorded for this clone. This chain's CDR3 is CASSLGTGNAFF. CDR3 nucleotide sequence: TGTGCCAGCAGCTTAGGGACAGGGAATGCTTTCTTT. The gene calls are TRBV11-2 and TRBJ1-1; 8 nucleotides line up with TRBD1. The CDR3 has 12 amino acids. Germline V gene data show CDR1 as SGHAT and CDR2 as FQNNGV. V shed 1 base and J 11 bases; nucleotides not matched to a gene: 3.

The chain's CDR3 is CASSEDRNQPQHF. The CDR3 DNA sequence: TGTGCCAGCAGCGAGGACAGAAATCAGCCCCAGCATTTT. The chain is built from TRBV7-8 and TRBJ1-5, with D possibly matching TRBD1 (6 bases). The germline CDR1 and CDR2 sequences are SGHVS and FQNEAQ. The CDR3 is 13 residues long. Trimming shortened V by 5 bases and J by 4 bases, and 9 bases separated the two germline ends.

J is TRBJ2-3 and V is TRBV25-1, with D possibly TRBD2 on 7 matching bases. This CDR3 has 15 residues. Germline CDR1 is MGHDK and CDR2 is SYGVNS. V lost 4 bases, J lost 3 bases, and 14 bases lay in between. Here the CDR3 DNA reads TGTGCCAGCAGTGGGCGGGGGCAATTGACAGATACGCAGTATTTT. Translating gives CASSGRGQLTDTQYF.

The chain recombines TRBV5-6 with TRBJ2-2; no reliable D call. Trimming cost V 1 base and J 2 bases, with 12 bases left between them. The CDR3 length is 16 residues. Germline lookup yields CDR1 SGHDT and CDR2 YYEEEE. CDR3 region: CASSLFQGANTGELFF. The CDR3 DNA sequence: TGTGCCAGCAGCTTGTTTCAAGGCGCTAACACCGGGGAGCTGTTTTTT.

CDR3 nucleotide sequence: TGTGCCAGCAGCGTAGGCCCACTAGTGACCGCGAACACCGGGGAGCTGTTTTTT. It is translated as CASSVGPLVTANTGELFF. The rearrangement uses TRBV9 and TRBJ2-2; D is possibly TRBD2 (5 bases). The V end was cut by 0 bases, the J end by 0 bases, with 15 bases between. The CDR3 length is 18 residues. CDR1 is SGDLS and CDR2 is YYNGEE in the germline V gene.

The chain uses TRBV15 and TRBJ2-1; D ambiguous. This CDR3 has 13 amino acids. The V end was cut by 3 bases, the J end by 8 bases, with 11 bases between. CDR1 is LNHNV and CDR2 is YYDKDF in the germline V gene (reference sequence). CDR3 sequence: CATSRGTADEQFF. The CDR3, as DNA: TGTGCCACCAGCAGGGGCACAGCCGATGAGCAGTTCTTC.

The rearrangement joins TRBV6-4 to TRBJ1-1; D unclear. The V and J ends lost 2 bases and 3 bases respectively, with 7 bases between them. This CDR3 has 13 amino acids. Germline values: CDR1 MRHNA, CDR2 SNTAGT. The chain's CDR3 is CASSDRQDTEAFF. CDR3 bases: TGTGCCAGCAGTGACCGGCAGGACACTGAAGCTTTCTTT.

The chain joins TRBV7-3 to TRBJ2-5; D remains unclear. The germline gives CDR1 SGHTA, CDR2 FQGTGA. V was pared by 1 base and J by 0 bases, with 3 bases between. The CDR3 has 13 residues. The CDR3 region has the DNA TGTGCCAGCAGCTTAAGATACCAAGAGACCCAGTACTTC. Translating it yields CASSLRYQETQYF.

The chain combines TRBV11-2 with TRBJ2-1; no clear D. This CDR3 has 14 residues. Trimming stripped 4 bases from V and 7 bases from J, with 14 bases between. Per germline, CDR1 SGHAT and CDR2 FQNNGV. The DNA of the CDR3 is TGTGCCAGCAGCTCCGAACTGGGTGGAAATGAGCAGTTCTTC. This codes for CASSSELGGNEQFF.

For the CDR3, the DNA is TGTGCCAGCTCACGTAGCGAACAAGAGACCCAGTACTTC. Encoded protein: CASSRSEQETQYF. The rearrangement links TRBV18 to TRBJ2-5, with D maybe TRBD2 (5 bases). This CDR3 is 13 amino acids long. V was pared by 4 bases and J by 2 bases, with 8 bases between. CDR1 and CDR2 from the germline V gene are KGHSH and LQKENI.

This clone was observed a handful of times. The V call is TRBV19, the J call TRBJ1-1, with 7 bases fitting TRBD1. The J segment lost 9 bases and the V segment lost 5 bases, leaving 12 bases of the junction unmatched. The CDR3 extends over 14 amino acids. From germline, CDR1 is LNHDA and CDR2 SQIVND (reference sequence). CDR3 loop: CASSPPGTAGQAFF. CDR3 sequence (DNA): TGTGCCAGTAGTCCGCCCGGGACAGCGGGACAAGCTTTCTTT.

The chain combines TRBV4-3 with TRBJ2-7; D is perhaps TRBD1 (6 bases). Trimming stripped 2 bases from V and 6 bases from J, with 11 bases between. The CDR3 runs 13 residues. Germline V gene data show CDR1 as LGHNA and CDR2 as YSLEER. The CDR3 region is CASSQRRGLEQYF. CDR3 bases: TGCGCCAGCAGCCAACGCAGGGGCCTCGAGCAGTACTTC.

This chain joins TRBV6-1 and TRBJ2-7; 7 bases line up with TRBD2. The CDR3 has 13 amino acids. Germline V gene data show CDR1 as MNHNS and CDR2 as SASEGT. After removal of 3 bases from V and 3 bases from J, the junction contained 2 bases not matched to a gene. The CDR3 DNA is TGTGCCAGCAGTGATGAGCGGGGCTACGAGCAGTACTTC. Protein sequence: CASSDERGYEQYF.

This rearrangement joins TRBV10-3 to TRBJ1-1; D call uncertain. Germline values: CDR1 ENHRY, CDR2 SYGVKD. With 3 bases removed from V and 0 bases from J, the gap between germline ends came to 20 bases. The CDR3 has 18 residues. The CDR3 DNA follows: TGTGCCATCAGTGAATCTTATCGGGGTCCTGACATGAACACTGAAGCTTTCTTT. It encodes CAISESYRGPDMNTEAFF.

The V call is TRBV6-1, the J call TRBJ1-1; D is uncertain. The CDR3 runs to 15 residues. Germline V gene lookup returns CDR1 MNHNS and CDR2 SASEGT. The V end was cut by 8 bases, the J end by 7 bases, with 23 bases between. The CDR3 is CASLSDYEGLNEAFF. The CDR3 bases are TGTGCCAGCCTCTCCGATTACGAAGGGTTGAATGAAGCTTTCTTT.

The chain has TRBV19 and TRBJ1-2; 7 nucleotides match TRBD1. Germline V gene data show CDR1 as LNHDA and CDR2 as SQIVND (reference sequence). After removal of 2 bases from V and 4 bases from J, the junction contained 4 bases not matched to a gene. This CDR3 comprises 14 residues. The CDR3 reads CASSITGEPYGYTF. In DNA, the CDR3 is TGTGCCAGTAGTATAACAGGGGAGCCCTATGGCTACACCTTC. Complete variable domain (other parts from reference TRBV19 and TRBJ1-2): DGGITQSPKYLFRKEGQNVTLSCEQNLNHDAMYWYRQDPGQGLRLIYYSQIVNDFQKGDIAEGYSVSREKKESFPLTVTSAQKNPTAFYLCASSITGEPYGYTFGSGTRLTVV.

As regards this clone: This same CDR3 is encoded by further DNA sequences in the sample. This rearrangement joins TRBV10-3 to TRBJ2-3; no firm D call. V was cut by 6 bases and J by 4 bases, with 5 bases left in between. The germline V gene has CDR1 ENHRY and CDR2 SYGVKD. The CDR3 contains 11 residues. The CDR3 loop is CAIRTADTQYF. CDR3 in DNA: TGTGCCATCAGGACGGCAGATACGCAGTATTTT.

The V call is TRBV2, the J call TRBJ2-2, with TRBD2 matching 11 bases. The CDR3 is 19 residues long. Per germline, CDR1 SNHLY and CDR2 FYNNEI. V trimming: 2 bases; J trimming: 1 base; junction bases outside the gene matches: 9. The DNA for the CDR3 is TGTGCCAGCAGTGAAAAAAGCTGGCTAGCGGGAGGGAACACCGGGGAGCTGTTTTTT. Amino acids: CASSEKSWLAGGNTGELFF.

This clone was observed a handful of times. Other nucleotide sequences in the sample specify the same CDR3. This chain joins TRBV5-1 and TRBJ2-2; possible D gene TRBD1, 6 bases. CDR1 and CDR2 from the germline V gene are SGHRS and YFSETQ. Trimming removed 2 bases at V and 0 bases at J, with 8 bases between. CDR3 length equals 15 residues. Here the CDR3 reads CASSFGQTNTGELFF. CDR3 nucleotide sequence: TGCGCCAGCAGCTTCGGACAGACGAACACCGGGGAGCTGTTTTTT. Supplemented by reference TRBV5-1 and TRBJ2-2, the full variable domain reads KAGVTQTPRYLIKTRGQQVTLSCSPISGHRSVSWYQQTPGQGLQFLFEYFSETQRNKGNFPGRFSGRQFSNSRSEMNVSTLELGDSALYLCASSFGQTNTGELFFGEGSRLTVL.

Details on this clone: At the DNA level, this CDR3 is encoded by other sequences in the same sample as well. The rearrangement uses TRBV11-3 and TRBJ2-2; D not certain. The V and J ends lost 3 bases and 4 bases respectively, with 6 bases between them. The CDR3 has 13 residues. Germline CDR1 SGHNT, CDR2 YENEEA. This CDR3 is CASSFGRTGELFF. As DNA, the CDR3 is TGTGCCAGCAGCTTCGGGCGCACCGGGGAGCTGTTTTTT.

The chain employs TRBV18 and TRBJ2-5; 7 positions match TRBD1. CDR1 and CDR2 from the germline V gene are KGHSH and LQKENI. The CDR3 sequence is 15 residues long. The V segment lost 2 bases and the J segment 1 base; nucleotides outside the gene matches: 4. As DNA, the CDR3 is TGTGCCAGCTCACCAGCAAGGGGGCTCCAAGAGACCCAGTACTTC. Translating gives CASSPARGLQETQYF.

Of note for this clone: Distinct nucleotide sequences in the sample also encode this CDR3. CDR3 sequence (DNA): TGTGCCAGCTCACCCGGTCTTAGCACAGATACGCAGTATTTT. Residues: CASSPGLSTDTQYF. The chain uses TRBV18 and TRBJ2-3; no clear D. Germline CDR1 is KGHSH and CDR2 is LQKENI. V shed 3 bases and J shed 0 bases, with 7 bases lying between them. This CDR3 region has 14 residues.

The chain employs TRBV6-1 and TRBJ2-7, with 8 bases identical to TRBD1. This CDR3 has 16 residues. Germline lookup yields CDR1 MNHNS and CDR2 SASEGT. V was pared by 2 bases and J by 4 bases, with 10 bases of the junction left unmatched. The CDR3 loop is CASSETLAQGAYEQYF. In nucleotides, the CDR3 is TGTGCCAGCAGTGAAACTCTGGCGCAGGGGGCATACGAGCAGTACTTC.